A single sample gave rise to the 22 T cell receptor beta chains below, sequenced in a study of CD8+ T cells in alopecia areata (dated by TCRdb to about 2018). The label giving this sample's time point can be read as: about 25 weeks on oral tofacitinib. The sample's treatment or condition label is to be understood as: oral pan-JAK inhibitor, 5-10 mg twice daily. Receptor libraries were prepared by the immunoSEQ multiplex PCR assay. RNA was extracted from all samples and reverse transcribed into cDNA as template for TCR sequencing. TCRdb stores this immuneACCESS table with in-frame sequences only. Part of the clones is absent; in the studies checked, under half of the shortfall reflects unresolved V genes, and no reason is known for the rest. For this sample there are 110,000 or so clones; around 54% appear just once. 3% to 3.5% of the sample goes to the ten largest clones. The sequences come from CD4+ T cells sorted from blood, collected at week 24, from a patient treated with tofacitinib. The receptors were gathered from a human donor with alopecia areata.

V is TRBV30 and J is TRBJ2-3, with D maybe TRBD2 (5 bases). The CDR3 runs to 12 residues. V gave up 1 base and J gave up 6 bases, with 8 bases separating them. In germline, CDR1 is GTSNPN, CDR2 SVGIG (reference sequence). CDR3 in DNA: TGTGCCTGGAGTGCTAGCCCGGATACGCAGTATTTT. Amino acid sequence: CAWSASPDTQYF.

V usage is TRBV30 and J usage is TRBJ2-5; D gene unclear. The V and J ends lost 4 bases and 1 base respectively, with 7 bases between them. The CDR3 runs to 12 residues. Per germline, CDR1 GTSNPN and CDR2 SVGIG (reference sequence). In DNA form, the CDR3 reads TGTGCCTGGAAGGGCAGCCAAGAGACCCAGTACTTC. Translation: CAWKGSQETQYF.

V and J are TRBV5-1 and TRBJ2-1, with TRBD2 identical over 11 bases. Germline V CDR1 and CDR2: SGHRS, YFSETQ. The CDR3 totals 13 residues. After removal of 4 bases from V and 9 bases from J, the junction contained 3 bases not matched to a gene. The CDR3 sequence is CASSIGTSGEQFF. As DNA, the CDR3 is TGCGCCAGCAGCATCGGGACTAGCGGTGAGCAGTTCTTC.

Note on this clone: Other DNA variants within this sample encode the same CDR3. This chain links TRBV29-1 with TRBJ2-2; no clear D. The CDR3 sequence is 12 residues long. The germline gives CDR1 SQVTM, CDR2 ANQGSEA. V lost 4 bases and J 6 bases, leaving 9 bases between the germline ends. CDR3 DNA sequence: TGCAGCGTTGCATCGGGTCCCGGGGAGCTGTTTTTT. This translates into CSVASGPGELFF.

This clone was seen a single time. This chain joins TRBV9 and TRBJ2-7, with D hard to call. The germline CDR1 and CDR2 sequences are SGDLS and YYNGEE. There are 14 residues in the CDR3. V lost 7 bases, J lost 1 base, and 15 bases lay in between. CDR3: CASDDTLRSYEQYF. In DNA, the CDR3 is TGTGCCAGCGACGATACACTCCGATCCTACGAGCAGTACTTC.

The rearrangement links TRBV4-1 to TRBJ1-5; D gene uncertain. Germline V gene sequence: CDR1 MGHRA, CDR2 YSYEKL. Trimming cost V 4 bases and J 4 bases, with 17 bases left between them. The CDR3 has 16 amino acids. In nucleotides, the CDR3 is TGCGCCAGCAGCCCATCCCCGAACGGAGGGAATCAGCCCCAGCATTTT. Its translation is CASSPSPNGGNQPQHF.

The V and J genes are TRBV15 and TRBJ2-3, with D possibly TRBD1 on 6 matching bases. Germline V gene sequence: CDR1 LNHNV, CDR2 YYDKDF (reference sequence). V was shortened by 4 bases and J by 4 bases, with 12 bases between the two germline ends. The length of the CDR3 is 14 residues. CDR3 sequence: CATSIGGFSDTQYF. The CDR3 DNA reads TGTGCCACCAGCATAGGGGGATTTTCAGATACGCAGTATTTT.

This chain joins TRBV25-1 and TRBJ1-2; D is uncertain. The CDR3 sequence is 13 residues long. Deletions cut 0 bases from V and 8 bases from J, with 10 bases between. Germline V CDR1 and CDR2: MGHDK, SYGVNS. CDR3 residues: CASSEYMGNGYTF. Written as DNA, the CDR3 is TGTGCCAGCAGTGAATATATGGGGAACGGCTACACCTTC.

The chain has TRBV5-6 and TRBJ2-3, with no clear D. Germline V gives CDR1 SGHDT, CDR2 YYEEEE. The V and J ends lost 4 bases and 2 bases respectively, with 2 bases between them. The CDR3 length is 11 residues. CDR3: CASSLTDTQYF. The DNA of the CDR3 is TGTGCCAGCAGCCTCACAGATACGCAGTATTTT.

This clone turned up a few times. CDR3 bases: TGTGCCAGCAGCTTAGGAGTCACTGAAGCTTTCTTT. Translating gives CASSLGVTEAFF. The chain carries TRBV7-2 and TRBJ1-1; unclear D gene. The CDR3 spans 12 residues. V lost 1 base, J lost 4 bases, and 4 bases lay in between. In germline, CDR1 is SGHTA, CDR2 FQGNSA.

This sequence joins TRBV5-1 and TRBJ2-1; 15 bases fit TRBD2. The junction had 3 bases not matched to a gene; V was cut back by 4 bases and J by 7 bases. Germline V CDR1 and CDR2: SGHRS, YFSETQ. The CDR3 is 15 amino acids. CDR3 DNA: TGCGCCAGCAGCCCGGGACTAGCGGGGGGTAATGAGCAGTTCTTC. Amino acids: CASSPGLAGGNEQFF.

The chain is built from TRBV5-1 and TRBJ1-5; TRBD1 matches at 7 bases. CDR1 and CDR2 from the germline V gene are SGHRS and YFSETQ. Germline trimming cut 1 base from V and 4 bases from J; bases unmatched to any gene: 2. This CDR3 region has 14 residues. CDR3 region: CASSLTGQNQPQHF. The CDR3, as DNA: TGCGCCAGCAGCTTGACGGGACAGAATCAGCCCCAGCATTTT.

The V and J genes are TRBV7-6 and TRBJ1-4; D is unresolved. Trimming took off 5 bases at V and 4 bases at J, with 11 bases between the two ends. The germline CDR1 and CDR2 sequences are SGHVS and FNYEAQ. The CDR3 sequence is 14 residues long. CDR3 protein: CASSSRAVNEKLFF. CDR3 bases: TGTGCCAGCAGCAGTCGGGCTGTTAATGAAAAACTGTTTTTT.

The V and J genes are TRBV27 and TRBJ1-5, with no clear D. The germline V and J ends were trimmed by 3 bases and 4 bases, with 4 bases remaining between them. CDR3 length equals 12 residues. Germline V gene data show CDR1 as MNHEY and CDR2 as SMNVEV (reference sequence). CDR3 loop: CASSFINQPQHF. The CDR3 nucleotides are TGTGCCAGCAGTTTCATTAATCAGCCCCAGCATTTT.

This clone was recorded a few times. The CDR3 DNA follows: TGTGCCAGCAGTTACTCACCCCCCAGCACAGATACGCAGTATTTT. Its translation is CASSYSPPSTDTQYF. The chain is built from TRBV6-5 and TRBJ2-3; D gene unclear. Germline V gene data show CDR1 as MNHEY and CDR2 as SVGAGI. V gave up 0 bases and J gave up 0 bases, with 7 bases separating them. The CDR3 runs 15 residues.

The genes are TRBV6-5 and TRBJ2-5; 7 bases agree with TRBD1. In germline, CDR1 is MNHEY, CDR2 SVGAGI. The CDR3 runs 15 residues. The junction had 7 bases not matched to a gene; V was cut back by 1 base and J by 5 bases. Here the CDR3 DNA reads TGTGCCAGCAGTTACTATTGGACAGGACGGGAGACCCAGTACTTC. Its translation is CASSYYWTGRETQYF.

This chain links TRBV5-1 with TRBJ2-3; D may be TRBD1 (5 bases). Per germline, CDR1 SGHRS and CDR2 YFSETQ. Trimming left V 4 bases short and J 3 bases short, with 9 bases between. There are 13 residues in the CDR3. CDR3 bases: TGCGCCAGCAGCCTCGACAGAACAGATACGCAGTATTTT. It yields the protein CASSLDRTDTQYF.

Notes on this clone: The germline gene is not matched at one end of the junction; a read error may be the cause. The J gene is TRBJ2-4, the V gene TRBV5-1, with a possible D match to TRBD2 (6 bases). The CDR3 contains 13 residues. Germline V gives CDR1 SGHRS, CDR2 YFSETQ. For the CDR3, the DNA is TGTGCCAGCAGCTTTATGGGGGGAAACATTCAGTACTTC. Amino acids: CASSFMGGNIQYF.

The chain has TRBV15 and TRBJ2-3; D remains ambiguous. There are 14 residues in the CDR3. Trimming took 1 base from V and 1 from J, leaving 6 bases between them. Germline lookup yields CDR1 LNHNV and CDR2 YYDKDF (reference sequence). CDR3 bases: TGTGCCACCAGCAGAGGAAGTGGCACAGATACGCAGTATTTT. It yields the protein CATSRGSGTDTQYF.

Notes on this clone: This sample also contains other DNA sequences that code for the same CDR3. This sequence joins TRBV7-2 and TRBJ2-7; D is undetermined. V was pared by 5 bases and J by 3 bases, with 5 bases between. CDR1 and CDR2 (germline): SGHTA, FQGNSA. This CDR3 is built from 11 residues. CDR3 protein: CASSPDYEQYF. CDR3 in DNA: TGTGCCAGCAGCCCCGACTACGAGCAGTACTTC.

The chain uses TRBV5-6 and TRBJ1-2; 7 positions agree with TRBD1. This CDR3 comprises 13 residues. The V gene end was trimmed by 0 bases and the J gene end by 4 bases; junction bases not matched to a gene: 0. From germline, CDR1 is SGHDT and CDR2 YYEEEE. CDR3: CASSLDRGYGYTF. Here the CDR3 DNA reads TGTGCCAGCAGCTTGGACAGGGGCTATGGCTACACCTTC. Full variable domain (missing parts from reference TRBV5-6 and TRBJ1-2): DAGVTQSPTHLIKTRGQQVTLRCSPKSGHDTVSWYQQALGQGPQFIFQYYEEEERQRGNFPDRFSGHQFPNYSSELNVNALLLGDSALYLCASSLDRGYGYTFGSGTRLTVV.

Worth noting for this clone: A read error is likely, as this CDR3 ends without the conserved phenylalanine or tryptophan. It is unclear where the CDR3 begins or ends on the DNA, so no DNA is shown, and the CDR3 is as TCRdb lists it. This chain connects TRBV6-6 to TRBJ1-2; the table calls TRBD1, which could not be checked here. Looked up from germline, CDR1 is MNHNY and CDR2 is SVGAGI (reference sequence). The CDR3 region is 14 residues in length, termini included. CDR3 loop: CASSEQGWGKTEAI.